The 16 T cell receptor beta chains below all came from one sample that was sequenced in a study of Graves' ophthalmopathy and Graves' hyperthyroidism. RNA transcripts yielded amplified TCR beta CDR3 regions. First-round RT-PCR with HTBI primers preceded a second-round multiplex PCR. TCRdb re-analysed the multiplex PCR reads in MiXCR, keeping a single row per CDR3 protein. The sample yields over a million distinct CDR3 sequences, about 38% seen once. Sequenced sample: peripheral blood or thyroid tissue (not recorded which). Every receptor here comes from an adult man with Graves' hyperthyroidism.

The rearrangement joins TRBV5-1 to TRBJ2-7; D assignment may be TRBD1 or TRBD2 (5 bases each). Trimming stripped 7 bases from V and 1 base from J, with 12 bases between. Germline CDR1 is SGHRS and CDR2 is YFSETQ. The length of the CDR3 is 13 residues. In DNA form, the CDR3 reads TGCGCCAGCTTAGCCGGGGCGTCCTACGAGCAGTACTTC. Residues: CASLAGASYEQYF.

About this clonotype: One base away lies a much larger clone, so this may be a sequencing read error. CDR3 nucleotide sequence: TGCAGTGCTAGAGCCAGAAGCATCGATCAGCCCCAGCATTTT. Encoded protein: CSARARSIDQPQHF. The V gene is TRBV20-1, the J gene TRBJ1-5; no firm D call. V lost 1 base to trimming and J lost 5 bases, with 12 bases between them. This CDR3 has 14 residues. CDR1 is DFQATT, CDR2 SNEGSKA, per germline (reference sequence).

V usage is TRBV12-5 and J usage is TRBJ2-7, with D unclear. The germline V and J ends were trimmed by 0 bases and 1 base, with 10 bases remaining between them. The CDR3 is 15 residues long. Germline lookup yields CDR1 LGHNT and CDR2 FRNRAP. CDR3 loop: CASGLVQRSSYEQYF. The CDR3, as DNA: TGTGCTAGTGGTTTGGTACAACGTAGTTCCTACGAGCAGTACTTC.

The chain links TRBV11-1 to TRBJ1-6; 8 bases agree with TRBD1. The trim removed 6 bases at V and 6 bases at J, leaving 7 bases unmatched. The CDR3 is 15 residues long. The germline gives CDR1 SGHAT, CDR2 FQDESV (reference sequence). CDR3 nucleotide sequence: TGTGCCAGCAGACCGACAGGGGCCGGTAATTCACCCCTCCACTTT. Protein sequence: CASRPTGAGNSPLHF.

The V call is TRBV7-2, the J call TRBJ2-7; weak D call: TRBD2 (5 bases). Germline assignment: CDR1 SGHTA and CDR2 FQGNSA. This CDR3 has 14 residues. Trimming pared 1 base from V and 2 bases from J, leaving 9 bases between. CDR3 coding DNA: TGTGCCAGCAGCTTAGATGGACTCACCTACGAGCAGTACTTC. It translates to CASSLDGLTYEQYF.

V usage is TRBV15 and J usage is TRBJ1-5, with D uncertain. Looked up from germline, CDR1 is LNHNV and CDR2 is YYDKDF (reference sequence). V was shortened by 1 base and J by 2 bases, with 9 bases between the two germline ends. The CDR3 extends over 15 amino acids. CDR3 in amino acids: CATSRGLGGNQPQHF. CDR3 nucleotides: TGTGCCACCAGCAGAGGTTTGGGTGGCAATCAGCCCCAGCATTTT.

This clonotype has only a few counts. The rearrangement uses TRBV4-1 and TRBJ1-2, with D perhaps TRBD1 (5 bases). V dropped 0 bases and J dropped 6 bases, with 11 bases sitting between them. Germline V CDR1 and CDR2: MGHRA, YSYEKL. The CDR3 is 14 amino acids. CDR3 loop: CASSQETRGDGYTF. The CDR3 bases are TGCGCCAGCAGCCAAGAGACCCGAGGGGATGGCTACACCTTC.

This clonotype was seen ten or more times. The chain has TRBV29-1 and TRBJ1-1; D remains ambiguous. The V gene's germline CDR1 is SQVTM and CDR2 ANQGSEA. The CDR3 is 14 amino acids. Trimming cost V 5 bases and J 1 base, with 14 bases left between them. CDR3 sequence (DNA): TGCAGCGTTTTGGCTGCCGATAGGAACACTGAAGCTTTCTTT. Encoded protein: CSVLAADRNTEAFF. Based on the CDR3 plus reference TRBV29-1 and TRBJ1-1, the full variable domain is SAVISQKPSRDICQRGTSLTIQCQVDSQVTMMFWYRQQPGQSLTLIATANQGSEATYESGFVIDKFPISRPNLTFSTLTVSNMSPEDSSIYLCSVLAADRNTEAFFGQGTRLTVV.

This clonotype was seen at least ten times. The chain recombines TRBV15 with TRBJ2-2; 9 bases map to TRBD1. Germline values: CDR1 LNHNV, CDR2 YYDKDF (reference sequence). This CDR3 comprises 15 residues. Unmatched junction bases numbered 2, after V lost 1 base and J lost 5 bases. CDR3 region: CATSRVDRGTGELFF. CDR3 DNA sequence: TGTGCCACCAGCAGAGTCGACAGGGGGACCGGGGAGCTGTTTTTT.

The rearrangement links TRBV4-3 to TRBJ1-1; a weak D match, TRBD1 (5 bases). V lost 1 base and J 5 bases, leaving 20 bases between the germline ends. The CDR3 extends over 17 amino acids. Looked up from germline, CDR1 is LGHNA and CDR2 is YSLEER. CDR3 region: CASSQVWAGERGTEAFF. CDR3 bases: TGCGCCAGCAGCCAAGTTTGGGCAGGAGAGAGGGGTACTGAAGCTTTCTTT.

This clonotype turned up a few times. This chain connects TRBV25-1 to TRBJ1-6; 9 bases are shared with TRBD1. Per the germline V gene, CDR1 is MGHDK and CDR2 is SYGVNS. This CDR3 has 14 amino acids. The V and J ends lost 9 bases and 9 bases, in that order; junction bases with no gene match: 9. In nucleotides, the CDR3 is TGTGCCAGACAGGGACAGGGTATGGGTTCACCCCTCCACTTT. Translation gives CARQGQGMGSPLHF.

This clonotype was picked up a small number of times. CDR3 sequence: CATTGAGYTF. The CDR3 coding sequence is TGTGCCACCACGGGGGCGGGCTACACCTTC. The chain combines TRBV28 with TRBJ1-2; tentatively, D is TRBD1 (6 bases). The germline CDR1 and CDR2 sequences are MDHEN and SYDVKM. The germline V and J ends were trimmed by 10 bases and 8 bases, with 11 bases remaining between them. There are 10 residues in the CDR3.

This clonotype occurred many times. The chain recombines TRBV7-9 with TRBJ2-5; unclear D gene. CDR3 length equals 14 residues. The V and J ends lost 3 bases and 3 bases respectively, with 11 bases between them. Per the germline V gene, CDR1 is SEHNR and CDR2 is FQNEAQ (reference sequence). DNA of the CDR3: TGTGCCAGCAGCTTCGTAACAGTCAAAGAGACCCAGTACTTC. It yields the protein CASSFVTVKETQYF.

In regard to this clonotype: A junction boundary mismatches the germline segment, possibly from a read error. V usage is TRBV10-3 and J usage is TRBJ2-7, with a tentative D call TRBD1 (6 bases). The CDR3 is made up of 16 amino acids. Germline V gene data show CDR1 as ENHRY and CDR2 as SYGVKD. The CDR3 here is CAISVGARGRTGELYF. CDR3 nucleotides: TGTGCCATCAGTGTAGGGGCCAGGGGCAGAACCGGGGAGCTGTACTTC.

In this sample, this clonotype turned up a few times. The chain's CDR3 is CATGTGGIGELFF. In DNA form, the CDR3 reads TGTGCCACCGGGACAGGGGGGATCGGGGAGCTGTTTTTT. The chain recombines TRBV12-3 or TRBV12-4 with TRBJ2-2, with TRBD1 matching over 11 bases. Unmatched junction bases numbered 5, after V lost 10 bases and J lost 7 bases. This CDR3 is 13 amino acids long.

J is TRBJ2-5 and V is TRBV6-1; D may be TRBD1 (7 bases). The V and J ends lost 3 bases and 5 bases respectively, with 13 bases between them. The germline V gene has CDR1 MNHNS and CDR2 SASEGT. The CDR3 length is 14 residues. The CDR3 protein is CASSETGTGETQYF. DNA of the CDR3: TGTGCCAGCAGTGAGACAGGGACTGGGGAGACCCAGTACTTC.